The 14 T cell receptor beta chains listed next were all sequenced from one sample in a study of T-cell reconstitution after alpha-beta-depleted transplantation in children. As it was prepared, the TCRbeta library received unique molecular identifiers. MiXCR, applied by TCRdb to the PCR reads, yields one record per CDR3 protein. The table lists a few hundred thousand distinct CDR3 sequences, about a tenth of them singletons. This material consisted of PBMCs from the stem cell graft donor, taken from the stem cell graft. Every receptor here comes from a human donor who donated a stem cell graft to a child with acute lymphoblastic leukemia.

The V call is TRBV20-1, the J call TRBJ2-3, with 7 positions matching TRBD2. Per the germline V gene, CDR1 is DFQATT and CDR2 is SNEGSKA (reference sequence). V shed 6 bases and J 3 bases; nucleotides not matched to a gene: 15. The CDR3 runs to 16 residues. CDR3 region: CSAGGFAGEGTDTQYF. The CDR3 coding sequence is TGCAGTGCGGGGGGTTTCGCGGGAGAGGGAACAGATACGCAGTATTTT.

Turning to this clonotype: The junction departs from germline at one end; a sequencing error may be responsible. The chain joins TRBV7-7 to TRBJ2-5; TRBD2 aligns across 9 bases. The CDR3 loop spans 17 amino acids. Germline V gene data show CDR1 as SSHAT and CDR2 as FNYEAQ (reference sequence). The CDR3 loop reads CASSPRVGGLAQETQYF. The CDR3 DNA follows: TGTGCTAGCAGCCCCAGGGTAGGGGGACTAGCCCAAGAGACCCAGTACTTC. Variable domain in full (rest from reference TRBV7-7 and TRBJ2-5): GAGVSQSPRYKVTKRGQDVTLRCDPISSHATLYWYQQALGQGPEFLTYFNYEAQPDKSGLPSDRFSAERPEGSISTLTIQRTEQRDSAMYRCASSPRVGGLAQETQYFGPGTRLLVL.

This clonotype was counted a single time. In nucleotides, the CDR3 is TGTGCCAGCAGCTTACTAAAAGGTGCCGGGGAGCTGTTTTTT. Translation: CASSLLKGAGELFF. The rearrangement links TRBV7-2 to TRBJ2-2; D is unclear. Germline CDR1 reads SGHTA; CDR2 reads FQGNSA. The CDR3 runs to 14 residues. V was pared by 2 bases and J by 6 bases, with 10 bases between.

The gene calls are TRBV20-1 and TRBJ2-3; tentative D call: TRBD2 (6 bases). CDR3 length equals 15 residues. Germline V CDR1 and CDR2: DFQATT, SNEGSKA (reference sequence). Trimming left V 3 bases short and J 6 bases short, with 19 bases between. The CDR3 here is CSASGEALTPDTQYF. The CDR3 DNA reads as TGCAGTGCTAGTGGGGAGGCCCTCACACCCGATACGCAGTATTTT.

This clonotype has ten or more counts. The chain uses TRBV7-6 and TRBJ2-7; D assignment may be TRBD1 or TRBD2 (6 bases each). CDR1 and CDR2 from the germline V gene are SGHVS and FNYEAQ. The ends were cut back, 5 bases at V and 0 bases at J, with 11 bases in the middle. This CDR3 is built from 14 residues. The CDR3 loop is CASSLGGRSYEQYF. The CDR3 DNA reads TGTGCCAGCAGCCTGGGGGGCCGCTCCTACGAGCAGTACTTC.

The genes are TRBV19 and TRBJ1-3, with D hard to call. With 3 bases removed from V and 0 bases from J, the gap between germline ends came to 9 bases. The CDR3 consists of 15 residues. The germline V gene encodes CDR1 LNHDA and CDR2 SQIVND (reference sequence). The DNA for the CDR3 is TGTGCCAGTAGTATGGCACGGATCTCTGGAAACACCATATATTTT. Amino acids: CASSMARISGNTIYF.

V and J are TRBV27 and TRBJ2-1; 11 bases fit TRBD1. Trimming at V came to 2 bases and at J to 10 bases, leaving 7 bases not matched to a gene. This CDR3 contains 15 residues. In germline, CDR1 is MNHEY, CDR2 SMNVEV (reference sequence). CDR3 DNA sequence: TGTGCCAGCAGTTTAAGGACGGGACAGGGGGGCGAGCAGTTCTTC. It translates to CASSLRTGQGGEQFF.

This clonotype was observed at least ten times. The chain couples TRBV9 to TRBJ2-7; tentative D call: TRBD2 (5 bases). The V gene lost 4 bases and the J gene lost 0 bases, with 11 bases spanning the gap. Per the germline V gene, CDR1 is SGDLS and CDR2 is YYNGEE. This CDR3 is 14 amino acids long. The CDR3 protein is CASSLDRDSYEQYF. CDR3 nucleotides: TGTGCCAGCAGCCTCGACCGGGACTCCTACGAGCAGTACTTC.

This chain connects TRBV27 to TRBJ1-5; D is perhaps TRBD1 (5 bases). The V gene lost 0 bases and the J gene lost 6 bases, with 12 bases spanning the gap. This CDR3 is 15 amino acids long. Germline CDR1 is MNHEY and CDR2 is SMNVEV (reference sequence). The CDR3 is CASSLSQDRGQPQHF. The CDR3 DNA follows: TGTGCCAGCAGTTTATCTCAGGATAGGGGTCAGCCCCAGCATTTT.

This chain links TRBV6-1 with TRBJ2-4, with a possible D match to TRBD2 (5 bases). Trimming pared 2 bases from V and 9 bases from J, leaving 14 bases between. CDR3 length: 14 amino acids. Germline-derived CDR1 and CDR2 are MNHNS and SASEGT. This CDR3 is CASSEPRGVRIQYF. Here the CDR3 DNA reads TGTGCCAGCAGTGAACCACGGGGTGTTCGCATTCAGTACTTC.

This clonotype was recorded a few times. The chain joins TRBV6-5 to TRBJ2-2, with 11 bases fitting TRBD2. The CDR3 has 18 residues. Germline CDR1 reads MNHEY; CDR2 reads SVGAGI. With 0 bases clipped from V and 5 bases from J, the junction kept 8 bases outside the gene matches. The CDR3 DNA is TGTGCCAGCAGTTACTCGAATATAGCGGGAGGGGGTACCGGGGAGCTGTTTTTT. It yields the protein CASSYSNIAGGGTGELFF.

This clonotype appeared a few times. V usage is TRBV5-1 and J usage is TRBJ2-7, with D possibly matching TRBD2 (5 bases). V was shortened by 4 bases and J by 1 base, with 15 bases between the two germline ends. This CDR3 contains 15 residues. CDR1 and CDR2 from the germline V gene are SGHRS and YFSETQ. Here the CDR3 DNA reads TGCGCCAGCAGCCCCGAGCTTCCGGGGTCCTACGAGCAGTACTTC. It yields the protein CASSPELPGSYEQYF. The full variable domain, its missing parts supplied by reference TRBV5-1 and TRBJ2-7, is KAGVTQTPRYLIKTRGQQVTLSCSPISGHRSVSWYQQTPGQGLQFLFEYFSETQRNKGNFPGRFSGRQFSNSRSEMNVSTLELGDSALYLCASSPELPGSYEQYFGPGTRLTVT.

The chain combines TRBV5-1 with TRBJ2-3, with 7 positions matching TRBD2. The junction had 9 bases not matched to a gene; V was cut back by 0 bases and J by 2 bases. Germline-derived CDR1 and CDR2 are SGHRS and YFSETQ. The CDR3 sequence is 17 residues long. The CDR3 protein is CASSLAWTRGDTDTQYF. For the CDR3, the DNA is TGCGCCAGCAGCTTGGCCTGGACTAGAGGTGACACAGATACGCAGTATTTT.

This clonotype showed up just a few times. The chain employs TRBV6-2 or TRBV6-3 and TRBJ2-7; tentatively, D is TRBD1 (6 bases). CDR1 and CDR2 (germline): MNHEY, SVGEGT. The V end lost 2 bases, the J end lost 2 bases, and 10 bases lay between the germline ends. CDR3 length: 14 amino acids. The CDR3 DNA sequence: TGTGCCAGCAGTTACGGGGGCGGAACCTACGAGCAGTACTTC. Its translation: CASSYGGGTYEQYF.